These T cell receptor beta chains were read from a single sample in a study of shared clonotypes between healthy human individuals. Repertoires were generated with immunoSEQ multiplex PCR, while TCRdb's copy carries only in-frame clones and drops some. The profile shows about 2.1 million clones, 85% to 95% of them singletons. The sample consisted of naive CD8+ T cells from PBMCs. Receptors originate from a man aged 18-30 years in good health. Some clones in this sample may be carry-over from other donors' samples. Both conserved end residues are part of each CDR3. Fields, in order: J gene, V gene, clone size, D gene, CDR3 DNA, CDR3 protein. The D gene is left open where the match is weak. Not all rows give a size; the values are once, few, many and, for expanded clones, a class.

J gene: TRBJ2-7
V gene: TRBV11-2
clone size: once
D gene: .
CDR3 DNA: TGTGCCAGCAGCTTAGCCCCCTCCTACGAGCAGTACTTC
CDR3 protein: CASSLAPSYEQYF

J gene: TRBJ2-7
V gene: TRBV5-6
clone size: .
D gene: .
CDR3 DNA: TGTGCCAGCAGCTTTGGGCGCGAGCAGTACTTC
CDR3 protein: CASSFGREQYF

J gene: TRBJ1-1
V gene: TRBV27
clone size: .
D gene: TRBD1
CDR3 DNA: TGTGCCAGCAGTCACACAGGGGGTATCACTGAAGCTTTCTTT
CDR3 protein: CASSHTGGITEAFF

J gene: TRBJ2-1
V gene: TRBV19
clone size: .
D gene: .
CDR3 DNA: TGTGCCAGTAGTCCGACTAGGTGGGGAAGGGATGAGCAGTTCTTC
CDR3 protein: CASSPTRWGRDEQFF

J gene: TRBJ2-7
V gene: TRBV6-6
clone size: .
D gene: TRBD1
CDR3 DNA: TGTGCCAGCAGTTATTACGGACAGGGGGCCGAGCAGTACTTC
CDR3 protein: CASSYYGQGAEQYF

J gene: TRBJ1-3
V gene: TRBV30
clone size: .
D gene: .
CDR3 DNA: TGTGCCTGGACGCCTGTCGTCTCTGGAAACACCATATATTTT
CDR3 protein: CAWTPVVSGNTIYF

J gene: TRBJ1-5
V gene: TRBV7-8
clone size: .
D gene: TRBD1
CDR3 DNA: TGTGCCAGCAGCTCGGGACAGGGGTTCAATCAGCCCCAGCATTTT
CDR3 protein: CASSSGQGFNQPQHF

J gene: TRBJ2-7
V gene: TRBV29-1
clone size: .
D gene: .
CDR3 DNA: TGCAGCGTTGACGATACCTACGAGCAGTACTTC
CDR3 protein: CSVDDTYEQYF

J gene: TRBJ2-3
V gene: TRBV27
clone size: .
D gene: .
CDR3 DNA: TGTGCCAGCAGTTATTCAGGTGCTAGCACAGATACGCAGTATTTT
CDR3 protein: CASSYSGASTDTQYF

J gene: TRBJ1-1
V gene: TRBV4-1
clone size: .
D gene: .
CDR3 DNA: TGCGCCAGCAGCCACCCAATGACAGCCTCGAACACTGAAGCTTTCTTT
CDR3 protein: CASSHPMTASNTEAFF

J gene: TRBJ2-1
V gene: TRBV9
clone size: .
D gene: TRBD2
CDR3 DNA: TGTGCCAGCAGCCCCCCTTCGGGAGGTAGATACAATGAGCAGTTCTTC
CDR3 protein: CASSPPSGGRYNEQFF

J gene: TRBJ1-1
V gene: TRBV5-1
clone size: .
D gene: TRBD1
CDR3 DNA: TGCGCCAGCAGCACCGGACAGGGACGGGTGGATGAAGCTTTCTTT
CDR3 protein: CASSTGQGRVDEAFF

J gene: TRBJ2-1
V gene: TRBV27
clone size: .
D gene: TRBD2
CDR3 DNA: TGTGCCAGCAGTTTAACAGCGGGAGAGCGGTACAATGAGCAGTTCTTC
CDR3 protein: CASSLTAGERYNEQFF

J gene: TRBJ2-7
V gene: TRBV15
clone size: .
D gene: TRBD2
CDR3 DNA: TGTGCCACCAGCGGACCCGACGGGACTAGGGACCACGAGCAGTACTTC
CDR3 protein: CATSGPDGTRDHEQYF

J gene: TRBJ1-2
V gene: TRBV28
clone size: .
D gene: TRBD1
CDR3 DNA: TGTGCCAGCAGCTGGGGGATGGACAGGTCGCACTATGGCTACACCTTC
CDR3 protein: CASSWGMDRSHYGYTF

J gene: TRBJ2-6
V gene: TRBV27
clone size: .
D gene: .
CDR3 DNA: TGTGCCAGCAGTTTATTAACAGGGACCGGGGCCAACGTCCTGACTTTC
CDR3 protein: CASSLLTGTGANVLTF

J gene: TRBJ2-2
V gene: TRBV28
clone size: .
D gene: TRBD2
CDR3 DNA: TGTGCCAGCACCCCCTCGGGGGGAAGCGGGGAGCTGTTTTTT
CDR3 protein: CASTPSGGSGELFF

J gene: TRBJ1-2
V gene: TRBV9
clone size: .
D gene: .
CDR3 DNA: TGTGCCAGCAGCGCCGCGAGAGACAGGCCGTCTAACTATGGCTACACCTTC
CDR3 protein: CASSAARDRPSNYGYTF

J gene: TRBJ2-5
V gene: TRBV28
clone size: .
D gene: .
CDR3 DNA: TGTGCCAGCAGCCCCCCCCACGATTGGGAGACCCAGTACTTC
CDR3 protein: CASSPPHDWETQYF

J gene: TRBJ2-1
V gene: TRBV15
clone size: .
D gene: TRBD2
CDR3 DNA: TGTGCCACCAGCAGGCGGGAGGACAATGAGCAGTTCTTC
CDR3 protein: CATSRREDNEQFF

J gene: TRBJ2-7
V gene: TRBV7-2
clone size: .
D gene: .
CDR3 DNA: TGTGCCAGCAGCTCCCTCCGACAGGTACCCTACGAGCAGTACTTC
CDR3 protein: CASSSLRQVPYEQYF

J gene: TRBJ2-1
V gene: TRBV27
clone size: .
D gene: TRBD2
CDR3 DNA: TGTGCCAGCAGTCCACTAGCGGGTGGTACCTACAATGAGCAGTTCTTC
CDR3 protein: CASSPLAGGTYNEQFF

J gene: TRBJ2-5
V gene: TRBV7-9
clone size: .
D gene: .
CDR3 DNA: TGTGCCAGCAGCTTGTCGTTGGAGACCCAGTACTTC
CDR3 protein: CASSLSLETQYF

J gene: TRBJ2-1
V gene: TRBV2
clone size: .
D gene: TRBD2
CDR3 DNA: TGTGCCAGCAGTGAAGCCGGTCTAGCGGGAGGGCCAGGGGGGAATGAGCAGTTCTTC
CDR3 protein: CASSEAGLAGGPGGNEQFF

J gene: TRBJ2-3
V gene: TRBV7-8
clone size: .
D gene: .
CDR3 DNA: TGTGCCAGCAGCCAAGGAAGAGATACGCAGTATTTT
CDR3 protein: CASSQGRDTQYF

J gene: TRBJ1-2
V gene: TRBV9
clone size: .
D gene: .
CDR3 DNA: TGTGCCAGCAGAGACGAGGGGTTTAACTATGGCTACACCTTC
CDR3 protein: CASRDEGFNYGYTF

J gene: TRBJ2-7
V gene: TRBV7-2
clone size: .
D gene: TRBD2
CDR3 DNA: TGTGCCAGCAGCGCCCGACTAGCGGGAGGGCCAACGGGCGAGCAGTACTTC
CDR3 protein: CASSARLAGGPTGEQYF

J gene: TRBJ1-1
V gene: TRBV7-8
clone size: .
D gene: TRBD1
CDR3 DNA: TGTGCCAGCAGCCAGGGACAGGGAGGCTGGAACACTGAAGCTTTCTTT
CDR3 protein: CASSQGQGGWNTEAFF

J gene: TRBJ2-7
V gene: TRBV4-1
clone size: .
D gene: TRBD1
CDR3 DNA: TGCGCCAGCAGCCAAGATGTCCTACAGGGGGGTCTCGGCGAGCAGTACTTC
CDR3 protein: CASSQDVLQGGLGEQYF

J gene: TRBJ2-7
V gene: TRBV7-9
clone size: .
D gene: TRBD1
CDR3 DNA: TGTGCCAGCAGCAGGGACAGGGCGACCTACGAGCAGTACTTC
CDR3 protein: CASSRDRATYEQYF

J gene: TRBJ1-5
V gene: TRBV19
clone size: .
D gene: TRBD1
CDR3 DNA: TGTGCCAGTAGTATTATGAGGGACAGAAAACAGCCCCAGCATTTT
CDR3 protein: CASSIMRDRKQPQHF

J gene: TRBJ2-5
V gene: TRBV7-9
clone size: once
D gene: .
CDR3 DNA: TGTGCCAGCAGCTGGAGAGATATGATCGCCCAAGAGACCCAGTACTTC
CDR3 protein: CASSWRDMIAQETQYF

J gene: TRBJ1-2
V gene: TRBV28
clone size: .
D gene: TRBD1
CDR3 DNA: TGTGCCAGCAGTTTACCCGGGACAGGTGGCTACACCTTC
CDR3 protein: CASSLPGTGGYTF

J gene: TRBJ2-1
V gene: TRBV6-1
clone size: .
D gene: TRBD2
CDR3 DNA: TGTGCCAGCAGTGGATTGGGACTAGCGGACCACAATGAGCAGTTCTTC
CDR3 protein: CASSGLGLADHNEQFF

J gene: TRBJ2-3
V gene: TRBV4-2
clone size: .
D gene: TRBD2
CDR3 DNA: TGTGCCAGCAGCCAAGCCTCCGGGAGGGGCTCAGATACGCAGTATTTT
CDR3 protein: CASSQASGRGSDTQYF

J gene: TRBJ2-2
V gene: TRBV13
clone size: .
D gene: .
CDR3 DNA: TGTGCCAGCAGCTTAGAACAGCGGATCACCGGGGAGCTGTTTTTT
CDR3 protein: CASSLEQRITGELFF

J gene: TRBJ2-5
V gene: TRBV27
clone size: .
D gene: .
CDR3 DNA: TGTGCCAGCAGTCCCCTAACGGGGACCCAGTACTTC
CDR3 protein: CASSPLTGTQYF

J gene: TRBJ2-3
V gene: TRBV7-7
clone size: once
D gene: .
CDR3 DNA: TGTGCCAGCAAAGGGGACACAGATACGCAGTATTTT
CDR3 protein: CASKGDTDTQYF

J gene: TRBJ1-5
V gene: TRBV21-1
clone size: .
D gene: .
CDR3 DNA: TGTGCCAGCAGCAAAAAGGGGCCCGGGACAGGGGGCTGTTGGCCCCAGCATTTT
CDR3 protein: CASSKKGPGTGGCWPQHF

J gene: TRBJ2-3
V gene: TRBV7-3
clone size: .
D gene: TRBD1
CDR3 DNA: TGTGCCAGCAGCTTAGGGACAGGGGGCGCGAGGGATACGCAGTATTTT
CDR3 protein: CASSLGTGGARDTQYF

J gene: TRBJ2-7
V gene: TRBV7-9
clone size: .
D gene: TRBD2
CDR3 DNA: TGTGCCAGCAGCTCAGGTCCGGGACTAGCCTACGAGCAGTACTTC
CDR3 protein: CASSSGPGLAYEQYF

J gene: TRBJ2-7
V gene: TRBV28
clone size: .
D gene: .
CDR3 DNA: TGTGCCAGCAGTTTCGGGGCCCTCCAGGAGCAGTACTTC
CDR3 protein: CASSFGALQEQYF

J gene: TRBJ1-4
V gene: TRBV27
clone size: .
D gene: TRBD1
CDR3 DNA: TGTGCCAGCAGTCCAAACCCCCCGACAGGGGTAGCTGAAAAACTGTTTTTT
CDR3 protein: CASSPNPPTGVAEKLFF

J gene: TRBJ2-3
V gene: TRBV7-8
clone size: .
D gene: TRBD1
CDR3 DNA: TGTGCCAGCAGCTTCCTAACAGGGGGGCCAACAGATACGCAGTATTTT
CDR3 protein: CASSFLTGGPTDTQYF

J gene: TRBJ2-3
V gene: TRBV27
clone size: .
D gene: .
CDR3 DNA: TGTGCCAGCAGTCCCCTTTCGATGGATACGCAGTATTTT
CDR3 protein: CASSPLSMDTQYF

J gene: TRBJ2-7
V gene: TRBV7-9
clone size: once
D gene: TRBD1
CDR3 DNA: TGTGCCAGCAGCGACCGGGACAGGTCCTACGAGCAGTACTTC
CDR3 protein: CASSDRDRSYEQYF

J gene: TRBJ2-1
V gene: TRBV29-1
clone size: .
D gene: TRBD2
CDR3 DNA: TGCAGCGTTGAACTCGGACTAGCGGCCCTCTACAATGAGCAGTTCTTC
CDR3 protein: CSVELGLAALYNEQFF

J gene: TRBJ1-1
V gene: TRBV27
clone size: .
D gene: .
CDR3 DNA: TGTGCCAGCAGTTCACCGAGGTCAGAAGCTTTCTTT
CDR3 protein: CASSSPRSEAFF

J gene: TRBJ2-3
V gene: TRBV28
clone size: .
D gene: .
CDR3 DNA: TGTGCCAGCAGTCCTACCCGCGCTAGCACAGATACGCAGTATTTT
CDR3 protein: CASSPTRASTDTQYF

J gene: TRBJ2-7
V gene: TRBV30
clone size: .
D gene: .
CDR3 DNA: TGTGCCTGGAGAAAGGGGTCCTACGAGCAGTACTTC
CDR3 protein: CAWRKGSYEQYF

J gene: TRBJ2-3
V gene: TRBV29-1
clone size: .
D gene: .
CDR3 DNA: TGCAGCGCCGAGGGGGAACCAGATACGCAGTATTTT
CDR3 protein: CSAEGEPDTQYF

J gene: TRBJ2-5
V gene: TRBV7-9
clone size: .
D gene: .
CDR3 DNA: TGTGCCAGCAGACACGGGAACCAAGAGACCCAGTACTTC
CDR3 protein: CASRHGNQETQYF

J gene: TRBJ2-3
V gene: TRBV13
clone size: .
D gene: TRBD2
CDR3 DNA: TGTGCCAGCAGCTTAAGCCCCGGGACTAGCGGGACCCTCGCAGATACGCAGTATTTT
CDR3 protein: CASSLSPGTSGTLADTQYF

J gene: TRBJ2-5
V gene: TRBV28
clone size: .
D gene: .
CDR3 DNA: TGTGCCAGCAGTTTAGGAGGGGACCACGAGACCCAGTACTTC
CDR3 protein: CASSLGGDHETQYF

J gene: TRBJ2-7
V gene: TRBV6-1
clone size: .
D gene: TRBD2
CDR3 DNA: TGTGCCAGCAGTGACACTAGCGGGAGGGGCTTGGACGAGCAGTACTTC
CDR3 protein: CASSDTSGRGLDEQYF

J gene: TRBJ2-5
V gene: TRBV27
clone size: .
D gene: .
CDR3 DNA: TGTGCCAGCAGTGGCCTTGACCAAGAGACCCAGTACTTC
CDR3 protein: CASSGLDQETQYF

J gene: TRBJ1-2
V gene: TRBV27
clone size: .
D gene: TRBD1
CDR3 DNA: TGTGCCACCGTTCAGGGGGCGGGGGGCTACACCTTC
CDR3 protein: CATVQGAGGYTF

J gene: TRBJ2-7
V gene: TRBV28
clone size: .
D gene: .
CDR3 DNA: TGTGCCAGCAGTTTCGACAAAAGATCCTACGAGCAGTACTTC
CDR3 protein: CASSFDKRSYEQYF

J gene: TRBJ2-3
V gene: TRBV7-9
clone size: .
D gene: TRBD2
CDR3 DNA: TGTGCCAGCAGCGTGTCCGGATTCCCGCCGGGAGGTACGCAGTATTTT
CDR3 protein: CASSVSGFPPGGTQYF

J gene: TRBJ1-1
V gene: TRBV27
clone size: .
D gene: .
CDR3 DNA: TGTGCCAGCAAAATCGGAGCCTCGAGCACTGAAGCTTTCTTT
CDR3 protein: CASKIGASSTEAFF